Below, 23 T cell receptor beta chains from the same sample are listed, as sequenced in a study of shared clonotypes between healthy human individuals. Generated by immunoSEQ multiplex PCR, the TCRdb table keeps only in-frame clones and is missing some. The sample has hundreds of thousands of clones, roughly four fifths seen once. Sequencing input: PBMCs. The receptors stem from a middle-aged woman in good health. Some clones in this sample may be carry-over from other donors' samples.

In the case of this clone: The same CDR3 is also encoded by other DNA sequences in this sample. V and J are TRBV5-1 and TRBJ2-3, with a weak D call TRBD2 (5 bases). CDR1 is SGHRS, CDR2 YFSETQ, per germline. Deletions cut 2 bases from V and 1 base from J, with 5 bases between. CDR3 size: 13 residues. The CDR3 spells CASSFGGTDTQYF. The CDR3 bases are TGCGCCAGCAGCTTCGGGGGCACAGATACGCAGTATTTT.

J is TRBJ1-2 and V is TRBV7-2, with D perhaps TRBD1 (5 bases). CDR1 and CDR2 (germline): SGHTA, FQGNSA. The CDR3 consists of 15 residues. The V end was cut by 1 base, the J end by 0 bases, with 9 bases between. The CDR3 DNA reads as TGTGCCAGCAGCTTAGTTGGGACTACTAACTATGGCTACACCTTC. Translating it yields CASSLVGTTNYGYTF.

The chain joins TRBV15 to TRBJ2-5, with 8 bases identical to TRBD2. Germline CDR1 is LNHNV and CDR2 is YYDKDF (reference sequence). This CDR3 is built from 15 residues. V shed 0 bases and J 6 bases; nucleotides not matched to a gene: 6. This chain's CDR3 is CATSRDRSGSKTQYF. Here the CDR3 DNA reads TGTGCCACCAGCAGAGATCGGAGCGGGAGTAAGACCCAGTACTTC.

The table lists this clone with a count of one. This rearrangement joins TRBV30 to TRBJ1-5; D not certain. From germline, CDR1 is GTSNPN and CDR2 SVGIG (reference sequence). The CDR3 length is 15 residues. Trimming shortened V by 0 bases and J by 3 bases, and 12 bases separated the two germline ends. The CDR3 loop reads CAWSVFGDSNQPQHF. CDR3 bases: TGTGCCTGGAGTGTATTTGGGGATTCCAATCAGCCCCAGCATTTT.

As concerns this clone: Relative to the germline gene, one junction end is altered; a read error may explain this. The chain combines TRBV5-6 with TRBJ2-6; D might be TRBD2 (5 bases). CDR1 is SGHDT, CDR2 YYEEEE, per germline. The CDR3 sequence is 15 residues long. CDR3 bases: TGTGCCAGCAGCTTGGGGGTATCCGGGGTCAACGTCCTGACTTTC. Protein sequence: CASSLGVSGVNVLTF.

The rearrangement links TRBV11-2 to TRBJ2-3, with D possibly being TRBD1 or TRBD2 (5 bases each). CDR1 and CDR2 from the germline V gene are SGHAT and FQNNGV. Trimming left V 1 base short and J 2 bases short, with 16 bases between. The CDR3 has 17 residues. The CDR3 loop reads CASSLGLLWDPTDTQYF. The CDR3 DNA reads as TGTGCCAGCAGCTTAGGGCTCTTGTGGGACCCCACAGATACGCAGTATTTT.

V is TRBV5-1 and J is TRBJ2-1; 10 bases align to TRBD2. The CDR3 runs to 15 residues. Germline V lookup: CDR1 SGHRS, CDR2 YFSETQ. Trimming took 3 bases from V and 3 from J; bases not matched to a gene: 3. The CDR3 DNA is TGCGCCAGCAGCTCCGGGACTAGCGTCTACAATGAGCAGTTCTTC. This codes for CASSSGTSVYNEQFF.

The gene calls are TRBV10-3 and TRBJ1-1; D not certain. V was clipped by 6 bases and J by 3 bases, with 20 bases between them. The CDR3 consists of 16 residues. The germline CDR1 and CDR2 sequences are ENHRY and SYGVKD. The CDR3 nucleotides are TGTGCCATCAGCTCGCGGGGAAGACCTGGCGACACTGAAGCTTTCTTT. Encoded protein: CAISSRGRPGDTEAFF.

This clone was detected a few times. The rearrangement uses TRBV7-3 and TRBJ2-1; possibly TRBD2 for D (6 bases). V was cut by 5 bases and J by 4 bases, with 21 bases left in between. This CDR3 has 17 residues. Germline V gene data show CDR1 as SGHTA and CDR2 as FQGTGA. As DNA, the CDR3 is TGTGCCAGCAGCCCCGGGGCGGGGCTAGCGAAATACAATGAGCAGTTCTTC. Translated: CASSPGAGLAKYNEQFF.

This clone was counted between two and nine times. The CDR3 loop is CASSLGELAGAVVGETQYF. As DNA, the CDR3 is TGTGCCAGCAGCTTAGGGGAACTAGCGGGAGCCGTGGTTGGAGAGACCCAGTACTTC. The chain couples TRBV13 to TRBJ2-5, with TRBD2 identical over 11 bases. The junction had 13 bases not matched to a gene; V was cut back by 0 bases and J by 4 bases. CDR1 and CDR2 (germline): PRHDT, FYEKMQ (reference sequence). The CDR3 has 19 amino acids. The whole variable domain, filled in from reference TRBV13 and TRBJ2-5, reads AAGVIQSPRHLIKEKRETATLKCYPIPRHDTVYWYQQGPGQDPQFLISFYEKMQSDKGSIPDRFSAQQFSDYHSELNMSSLELGDSALYFCASSLGELAGAVVGETQYFGPGTRLLVL.

With regard to this clone: A far larger clone is a single base away, which makes a read error likely. In the same sample, other DNA sequences code for this CDR3. V is TRBV7-2 and J is TRBJ1-5, with a tentative D call TRBD1 (6 bases). Trimming removed 2 bases from V and 4 bases from J, with 6 bases in between. The CDR3 extends over 13 amino acids. Germline assignment: CDR1 SGHTA and CDR2 FQGNSA. This CDR3 is CASSLRGNQPQHF. For the CDR3, the DNA is TGTGCCAGCAGCTTAAGGGGGAATCAGCCCCAGCATTTT.

J is TRBJ2-1 and V is TRBV19, with TRBD1 identical over 7 bases. The V gene's germline CDR1 is LNHDA and CDR2 SQIVND (reference sequence). V gave up 4 bases and J gave up 11 bases; unmatched junction bases: 5. The CDR3 is made up of 12 amino acids. As DNA, the CDR3 is TGTGCCAGTAGTAAACGGGACAGTCAGCAGTTCTTC. Protein sequence: CASSKRDSQQFF.

This clone was recorded many times. V and J are TRBV6-5 and TRBJ2-7; the D gene is possibly TRBD2 (6 bases). Germline CDR1 MNHEY, CDR2 SVGAGI. V gave up 7 bases and J gave up 3 bases, with 19 bases separating them. This CDR3 region has 15 residues. In DNA, the CDR3 is TGTGCCAGCACCCCGGGGGTAGGGGCTCTCTACGAGCAGTACTTC. Translating gives CASTPGVGALYEQYF.

V is TRBV2 and J is TRBJ2-5; a possible D gene is TRBD2 (5 bases). The DNA matches TRBJ2-7 better at its end, which makes the J call doubtful. Germline CDR1 reads SNHLY; CDR2 reads FYNNEI. The CDR3 has 11 amino acids. CDR3 loop: CASGRGYEQYF. As DNA, the CDR3 is TGTGCCAGCGGACGGGGCTACGAGCAGTACTTC.

This chain connects TRBV7-2 to TRBJ2-7; D gene unclear. Germline CDR1 and CDR2: SGHTA and FQGNSA. The CDR3 has 15 amino acids. V was clipped by 5 bases and J by 2 bases, with 16 bases between them. The DNA for the CDR3 is TGTGCCAGCAGCCCGTGGACGTCCGGGCCCTACGAGCAGTACTTC. This codes for CASSPWTSGPYEQYF.

The genes are TRBV2 and TRBJ2-5, with TRBD1 matching over 7 bases. Judging by the DNA end, TRBJ2-7 fits better; the J call may be wrong. CDR3 size: 15 residues. Germline V gene data show CDR1 as SNHLY and CDR2 as FYNNEI. CDR3 sequence: CASSERTTGLGEQYF. The CDR3 DNA reads TGTGCCAGCAGTGAAAGGACGACAGGGTTGGGCGAGCAGTACTTC.

The chain employs TRBV19 and TRBJ2-7, with unresolved D. CDR3 length: 13 residues. V lost 5 bases and J 0 bases, leaving 8 bases between the germline ends. Germline lookup yields CDR1 LNHDA and CDR2 SQIVND (reference sequence). CDR3 amino acids: CASSYSSSYEQYF. The DNA for the CDR3 is TGTGCCAGTAGTTACTCCTCCTCCTACGAGCAGTACTTC.

This clone occurred once. J is TRBJ1-2 and V is TRBV5-1; D call uncertain. Trimming stripped 0 bases from V and 5 bases from J, with 14 bases between. CDR1 SGHRS and CDR2 YFSETQ come from the germline V gene. The CDR3 has 15 residues. Written as DNA, the CDR3 is TGCGCCAGCAGCTTGGTGGGCGGCAGCCCGTATGGCTACACCTTC. It is translated as CASSLVGGSPYGYTF.

The chain combines TRBV7-3 with TRBJ1-3; D uncertain. Trimming left V 1 base short and J 0 bases short, with 7 bases between. CDR3 length: 15 amino acids. Germline V gene sequence: CDR1 SGHTA, CDR2 FQGTGA. Here the CDR3 reads CASSLMPSSGNTIYF. Written as DNA, the CDR3 is TGTGCCAGCAGCTTAATGCCAAGCTCTGGAAACACCATATATTTT.

The chain employs TRBV6-1 and TRBJ2-1; 8 bases map to TRBD2. The ends lost 4 bases at V and 4 bases at J; junction bases unmatched: 6. The CDR3 is 15 residues long. CDR1 MNHNS and CDR2 SASEGT come from the germline V gene. The CDR3 protein is CASSGIRGGYNEQFF. The CDR3 DNA follows: TGTGCCAGCAGTGGAATTCGGGGGGGTTACAATGAGCAGTTCTTC.

The chain combines TRBV7-8 with TRBJ2-1; D uncertain. The V end was cut by 4 bases, the J end by 6 bases, with 7 bases between. The CDR3 loop spans 12 amino acids. Germline V gene lookup returns CDR1 SGHVS and CDR2 FQNEAQ. The CDR3 nucleotides read TGTGCCAGCAGCTCTTATAGCAATGAGCAGTTCTTC. It translates to CASSSYSNEQFF.

The chain uses TRBV28 and TRBJ2-4, with 8 bases matching TRBD2. CDR3 length: 15 residues. The ends lost 1 base at V and 3 bases at J; junction bases unmatched: 2. CDR1 and CDR2 from the germline V gene are MDHEN and SYDVKM. The CDR3 loop is CASSLFGRGKNIQYF. In DNA, the CDR3 is TGTGCCAGCAGTTTATTCGGGAGGGGCAAAAACATTCAGTACTTC.

The table lists this clone with a count of one. This sequence joins TRBV6-5 and TRBJ1-1; D remains unclear. V was trimmed by 7 bases and J by 0 bases, leaving 12 bases between them. Germline values: CDR1 MNHEY, CDR2 SVGAGI. The CDR3 consists of 14 residues. The CDR3 sequence is CASTIGPMNTEAFF. For the CDR3, the DNA is TGTGCCAGCACCATAGGGCCTATGAACACTGAAGCTTTCTTT.